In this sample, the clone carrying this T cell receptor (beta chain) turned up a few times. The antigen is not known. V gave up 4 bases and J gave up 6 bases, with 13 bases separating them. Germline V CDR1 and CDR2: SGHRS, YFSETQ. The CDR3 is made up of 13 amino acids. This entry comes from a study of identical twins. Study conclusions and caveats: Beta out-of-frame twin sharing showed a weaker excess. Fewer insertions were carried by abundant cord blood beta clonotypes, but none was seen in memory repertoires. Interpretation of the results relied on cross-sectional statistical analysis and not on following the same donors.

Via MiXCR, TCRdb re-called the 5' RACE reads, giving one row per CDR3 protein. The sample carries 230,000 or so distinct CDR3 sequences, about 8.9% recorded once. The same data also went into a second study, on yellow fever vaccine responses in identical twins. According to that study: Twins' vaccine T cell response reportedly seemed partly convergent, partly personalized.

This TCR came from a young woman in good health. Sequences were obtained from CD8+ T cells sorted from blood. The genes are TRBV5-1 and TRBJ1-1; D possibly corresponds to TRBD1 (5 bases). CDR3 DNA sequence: TGCGCCAGCAGCGCGTGGGGCAGCGCTGAAGCTTTCTTT. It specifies CASSAWGSAEAFF. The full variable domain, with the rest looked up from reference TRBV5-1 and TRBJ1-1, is KAGVTQTPRYLIKTRGQQVTLSCSPISGHRSVSWYQQTPGQGLQFLFEYFSETQRNKGNFPGRFSGRQFSNSRSEMNVSTLELGDSALYLCASSAWGSAEAFFGQGTRLTVV.